This T cell receptor (beta chain) emerged from a study of vaccination and CD4 T cells after COVID-19. The wider study: Of the convalescent patients, who were SARS-CoV-2 positive by nasal swab PCR, under 10 had mild and one severe disease. At days 161 to 241 and at day 14 post-vaccination, a few convalescent patients were sampled. General study findings and limits: Relatively few convalescent patients and no early post-infection timepoints were analyzed.

TCRdb reanalysed the PCR reads using MiXCR and keeps one entry per CDR3 protein. The data show 28,000 or so distinct CDR3 sequences, 50% seen once. Note on this clonotype: Its specificity is unknown.

The CDR3 has 12 residues. CDR1 and CDR2 (germline): SQVTM, ANQGSEA. V was clipped by 4 bases and J by 4 bases; unmatched bases: 0. Time point indicated: late sampling 161 to 241 days after vaccination in a few convalescent patients. The source is a human donor who had recovered from COVID-19. Here the sequenced sample was CD4+ T cells from blood, taken about 7 months after SARS-CoV-2 vaccination. This chain uses TRBV29-1 with TRBJ1-1; 10 bases align to TRBD1. CDR3 nucleotide sequence: TGCAGCGTTGGACAGGGGGCCACTGAAGCTTTCTTT. It codes for CSVGQGATEAFF.